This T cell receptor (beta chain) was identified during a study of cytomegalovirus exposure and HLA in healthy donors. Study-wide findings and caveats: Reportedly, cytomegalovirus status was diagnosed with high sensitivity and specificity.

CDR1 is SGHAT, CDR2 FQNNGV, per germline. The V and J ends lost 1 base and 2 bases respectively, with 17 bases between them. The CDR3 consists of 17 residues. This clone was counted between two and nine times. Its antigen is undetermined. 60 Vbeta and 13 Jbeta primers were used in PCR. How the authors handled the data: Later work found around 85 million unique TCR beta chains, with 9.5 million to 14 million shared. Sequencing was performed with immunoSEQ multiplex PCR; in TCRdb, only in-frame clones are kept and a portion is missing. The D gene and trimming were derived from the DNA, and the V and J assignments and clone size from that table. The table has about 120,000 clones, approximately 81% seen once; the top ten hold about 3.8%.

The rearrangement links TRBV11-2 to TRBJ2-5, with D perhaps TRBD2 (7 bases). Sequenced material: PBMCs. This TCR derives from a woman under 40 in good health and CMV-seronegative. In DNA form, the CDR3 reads TGTGCCAGCAGCTTAGGTGCGCGCGGGGGACAACAAGAGACCCAGTACTTC. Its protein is CASSLGARGGQQETQYF.